This T cell receptor (beta chain) is from a study of T cell repertoires in cytomegalovirus infection. TCRdb recomputed calls from the reads with MiXCR, one row per CDR3 protein. The sample includes some 350,000 distinct CDR3 sequences, almost 30% seen only once; the top ten take 20%. The V and J ends lost 6 bases and 0 bases, in that order; junction bases with no gene match: 6. In germline, CDR1 is SQVTM, CDR2 ANQGSEA. There are 17 residues in the CDR3. A remark on this clonotype: Its cognate antigen is unknown.

The chain combines TRBV29-1 with TRBJ2-1, with 15 bases matching TRBD2. This receptor was taken from a human donor in good health (CMV status not recorded). Some clones in this sample may be carry-over from other donors' samples. Sequenced here: cultured PBMCs, sampled from culture after CMV antigen stimulation. The CDR3 spells CSVSGTSGRNSYNEQFF. DNA for the CDR3: TGCAGCGTAAGCGGGACTAGCGGGAGGAACTCCTACAATGAGCAGTTCTTC.